Shown below are 28 T cell receptor beta chains from a single sample sequenced in a study of OX40 agonist ivuxolimab in advanced cancers. The data were produced by immunoSEQ multiplex PCR, yet TCRdb's version contains in-frame clones alone and is incomplete. Of under 90,000 clones in the sample, 89% were seen once. The source was CD4+ or CD8+ T cells sorted from blood, collected in a trial of the OX40 agonist ivuxolimab. The receptors were sampled from an adult with an advanced solid tumor such as melanoma, head and neck, liver or kidney cancer.

CDR3 loop: CATLNTEAFF. CDR3 bases: TGTGCCACCTTGAACACTGAAGCTTTCTTT. The chain carries TRBV7-9 and TRBJ1-1; D call uncertain. Trimming took off 10 bases at V and 0 bases at J, with 3 bases between the two ends. The germline V gene encodes CDR1 SEHNR and CDR2 FQNEAQ (reference sequence). CDR3 length: 10 residues.

The chain employs TRBV30 and TRBJ1-2; D is uncertain. There are 11 residues in the CDR3. Looked up from germline, CDR1 is GTSNPN and CDR2 is SVGIG (reference sequence). With 7 bases removed from V and 1 base from J, the gap between germline ends came to 7 bases. DNA for the CDR3: TGTGCCTCCTCAGATAACTATGGCTACACCTTC. It specifies CASSDNYGYTF.

This clone was seen more than once but under ten times. CDR3 residues: CASSQGAPGELFF. The CDR3 DNA follows: TGTGCCAGCAGCCAAGGGGCGCCCGGGGAGCTGTTTTTT. The chain joins TRBV4-2 to TRBJ2-2, with unresolved D. CDR3 size: 13 residues. The V gene's germline CDR1 is LGHNA and CDR2 YNFKEQ. V lost 1 base and J lost 6, with 6 bases in between.

V and J are TRBV5-1 and TRBJ2-2, with TRBD2 matching over 7 bases. CDR1 and CDR2 (germline): SGHRS, YFSETQ. The V gene end was trimmed by 6 bases and the J gene end by 7 bases; junction bases not matched to a gene: 9. There are 14 residues in the CDR3. CDR3 sequence (DNA): TGCGCCAGCACCCTAAGCGGGAACGGCGGGGAGCTGTTTTTT. Translated, it gives CASTLSGNGGELFF. The full variable domain, with the rest looked up from reference TRBV5-1 and TRBJ2-2, is KAGVTQTPRYLIKTRGQQVTLSCSPISGHRSVSWYQQTPGQGLQFLFEYFSETQRNKGNFPGRFSGRQFSNSRSEMNVSTLELGDSALYLCASTLSGNGGELFFGEGSRLTVL.

This sequence joins TRBV2 and TRBJ1-1; D is unresolved. Trimming removed 9 bases from V and 3 bases from J, with 14 bases in between. This CDR3 comprises 13 residues. Germline CDR1 is SNHLY and CDR2 is FYNNEI. DNA for the CDR3: TGTGCCAGTGGAGTTGGCTTGGACACTGAAGCTTTCTTT. It is translated as CASGVGLDTEAFF.

This sequence joins TRBV5-1 and TRBJ2-5; 8 positions agree with TRBD1. This CDR3 comprises 13 residues. V gave up 4 bases and J gave up 7 bases; unmatched junction bases: 6. Germline V gene sequence: CDR1 SGHRS, CDR2 YFSETQ. The CDR3 sequence is CASSLGTGGTQYF. In nucleotides, the CDR3 is TGCGCCAGCAGCCTCGGGACAGGAGGGACCCAGTACTTC.

The V and J genes are TRBV9 and TRBJ1-2, with D tentatively TRBD1 (5 bases). Germline lookup yields CDR1 SGDLS and CDR2 YYNGEE. The length of the CDR3 is 14 residues. V lost 5 bases, J lost 3 bases, and 14 bases lay in between. The CDR3 sequence: CASRPGLADYGYTF. The CDR3 nucleotides read TGTGCCAGCAGACCAGGGCTGGCCGACTATGGCTACACCTTC.

V gene TRBV7-8 combines with J gene TRBJ2-6; D is tentatively TRBD1 or TRBD2 (5 bases each). CDR1 is SGHVS, CDR2 FQNEAQ, per germline. V lost 5 bases, J lost 0 bases, and 17 bases lay in between. The CDR3 extends over 18 amino acids. CDR3 DNA: TGTGCCAGCAGCAAAACGGGACGGATGAGCTCTGGGGCCAACGTCCTGACTTTC. This sequence encodes CASSKTGRMSSGANVLTF.

The gene calls are TRBV19 and TRBJ1-1; no reliable D call. V was clipped by 3 bases and J by 1 base, with 9 bases between them. CDR1 is LNHDA, CDR2 SQIVND, per germline (reference sequence). The CDR3 totals 14 residues. CDR3 DNA: TGTGCCAGTAGTATGTACAGAAAGAACACTGAAGCTTTCTTT. Its protein is CASSMYRKNTEAFF.

This clone was seen only a few times. J is TRBJ1-1 and V is TRBV6-5; D is undetermined. CDR3 length equals 13 residues. Per the germline V gene, CDR1 is MNHEY and CDR2 is SVGAGI. Deletions cut 4 bases from V and 1 base from J, with 7 bases between. CDR3 DNA sequence: TGTGCCAGCAGTTTCGCCACGAACACTGAAGCTTTCTTT. Protein: CASSFATNTEAFF.

The chain is built from TRBV6-1 and TRBJ1-3, with D perhaps TRBD1 (5 bases). Trimming took off 6 bases at V and 0 bases at J, with 9 bases between the two ends. The CDR3 is made up of 14 amino acids. Germline V gives CDR1 MNHNS, CDR2 SASEGT. Written as DNA, the CDR3 is TGTGCCAGCAGGACAGAACCCTCTGGAAACACCATATATTTT. This encodes CASRTEPSGNTIYF.

CDR3 DNA: TGTGCCAGCAGGTACGGGGACAGGGGGGGCACTGAAGCTTTCTTT. Amino acid sequence: CASRYGDRGGTEAFF. This chain joins TRBV28 and TRBJ1-1, with 11 bases lining up with TRBD1. V was clipped by 6 bases and J by 4 bases; unmatched bases: 7. CDR1 is MDHEN and CDR2 is SYDVKM in the germline V gene. The CDR3 covers 15 residues.

The J gene is TRBJ2-4, the V gene TRBV7-3; D unresolved. CDR3 length: 13 amino acids. Deletions cut 2 bases from V and 11 bases from J, with 13 bases between. CDR1 and CDR2 (germline): SGHTA, FQGTGA. The CDR3 sequence is CASSLQVDLVQYF. The CDR3 DNA reads as TGTGCCAGCAGCTTACAGGTGGATCTTGTTCAGTACTTC.

The table lists this clone with a count of one. The CDR3 loop reads CASSSDTGLRLYGYTF. CDR3 sequence (DNA): TGTGCCAGTAGTTCCGACACAGGCTTACGACTCTATGGCTACACCTTC. The V call is TRBV19, the J call TRBJ1-2; D is possibly TRBD1 (5 bases). The CDR3 consists of 16 residues. Per the germline V gene, CDR1 is LNHDA and CDR2 is SQIVND (reference sequence). Trimming removed 5 bases at V and 4 bases at J, with 20 bases between.

The rearrangement links TRBV6-1 to TRBJ1-1; the match to TRBD1 covers 9 bases. J lost 0 bases, V lost 6 bases, and 2 bases had no gene match. The CDR3 is 14 residues long. The germline V gene encodes CDR1 MNHNS and CDR2 SASEGT. The CDR3 loop is CASRGQGMNTEAFF. The CDR3 DNA is TGTGCCAGCAGAGGACAGGGGATGAACACTGAAGCTTTCTTT.

This chain joins TRBV5-4 and TRBJ2-7, with D possibly matching TRBD1 (6 bases). The length of the CDR3 is 15 residues. Germline V CDR1 and CDR2: SGHNT, YYREEE (reference sequence). V lost 4 bases and J lost 5, with 19 bases in between. DNA of the CDR3: TGTGCCAGCAGCCAACGGACAGCGGTTGGGGACGAGCAGTACTTC. This translates into CASSQRTAVGDEQYF.

Here the CDR3 DNA reads TGTGCCAGCAGCGGAAGGCCCCTTTTCGTCTCCTACGAGCAGTACTTC. It specifies CASSGRPLFVSYEQYF. This sequence joins TRBV5-8 and TRBJ2-7; D is uncertain. V lost 4 bases, J lost 0 bases, and 17 bases lay in between. CDR1 and CDR2 (germline): SGHTS, YDEGEE. The CDR3 is 16 residues long.

The V and J genes are TRBV5-5 and TRBJ2-1; D possibly corresponds to TRBD1 (5 bases). CDR1 is SGHKS, CDR2 YYEKEE, per germline (reference sequence). There are 14 residues in the CDR3. Deletions cut 7 bases from V and 0 bases from J, with 11 bases between. The CDR3 DNA is TGTGCCAGCGCCCAGGGTCCCTCCTACAATGAGCAGTTCTTC. This translates into CASAQGPSYNEQFF.

In DNA, the CDR3 is TGCGCCAGCAGCGTGGACAGGGCTTACGAGCAGTACTTC. This sequence encodes CASSVDRAYEQYF. The chain combines TRBV5-1 with TRBJ2-7; the match to TRBD1 covers 8 bases. The V gene's germline CDR1 is SGHRS and CDR2 YFSETQ. This CDR3 contains 13 residues. V was clipped by 4 bases and J by 4 bases; unmatched bases: 4.

J is TRBJ2-7 and V is TRBV7-9; either TRBD1 or TRBD2 may supply D (5 bases each). Germline loops: CDR1 SEHNR, CDR2 FQNEAQ (reference sequence). The V and J ends lost 5 bases and 4 bases respectively, with 12 bases between them. The CDR3 length is 13 residues. The CDR3 DNA is TGTGCCAGCAGCCTAGGGGAGCAATACGAGCAGTACTTC. Amino acids: CASSLGEQYEQYF.

This chain connects TRBV5-6 to TRBJ1-2; D call uncertain. CDR1 SGHDT and CDR2 YYEEEE come from the germline V gene. The CDR3 contains 14 residues. The germline V and J ends were trimmed by 9 bases and 0 bases, with 15 bases remaining between them. The DNA for the CDR3 is TGTGCCACCGCTCGGCTGCCCGCTAACTATGGCTACACCTTC. It translates to CATARLPANYGYTF. Full variable domain (rest looked up from reference TRBV5-6 and TRBJ1-2): DAGVTQSPTHLIKTRGQQVTLRCSPKSGHDTVSWYQQALGQGPQFIFQYYEEEERQRGNFPDRFSGHQFPNYSSELNVNALLLGDSALYLCATARLPANYGYTFGSGTRLTVV.

V gene TRBV5-5 combines with J gene TRBJ1-6, with 9 nucleotides matching TRBD1. CDR1 is SGHKS and CDR2 is YYEKEE in the germline V gene (reference sequence). The V gene end was trimmed by 3 bases and the J gene end by 5 bases; junction bases not matched to a gene: 6. The CDR3 runs to 16 residues. CDR3 amino acids: CASSYGTGRDNSPLHF. CDR3 in DNA: TGTGCCAGCAGCTATGGGACAGGGCGGGATAATTCACCCCTCCACTTT.

V usage is TRBV2 and J usage is TRBJ1-1, with D maybe TRBD1 (6 bases). This CDR3 has 11 residues. Germline values: CDR1 SNHLY, CDR2 FYNNEI. Trimming left V 8 bases short and J 10 bases short, with 14 bases between. The CDR3 is CASFGLGGAFF. The CDR3 DNA is TGTGCCAGCTTTGGCCTAGGGGGAGCTTTCTTT.

DNA for the CDR3: TGTGCCAGCAGTCGTGCGGGAGGATACTACGAGCAGTACTTC. As protein: CASSRAGGYYEQYF. The J gene is TRBJ2-7, the V gene TRBV27, with 8 bases that match TRBD2. The CDR3 length is 14 residues. With 5 bases clipped from V and 3 bases from J, the junction kept 6 bases outside the gene matches. Germline CDR1 is MNHEY and CDR2 is SMNVEV (reference sequence).

The rearrangement joins TRBV25-1 to TRBJ2-7; D possibly corresponds to TRBD1 (6 bases). The germline V gene has CDR1 MGHDK and CDR2 SYGVNS. The CDR3 contains 13 residues. This CDR3 is CAADRAGAYEQYF. The CDR3, as DNA: TGTGCAGCAGACCGGGCAGGGGCGTACGAGCAGTACTTC.

The chain carries TRBV18 and TRBJ2-5; D may be TRBD1 or TRBD2 (5 bases each). V was trimmed by 6 bases and J by 7 bases, leaving 15 bases between them. There are 13 residues in the CDR3. Germline-derived CDR1 and CDR2 are KGHSH and LQKENI. CDR3 amino acids: CASSGGASGTQYF. CDR3 sequence (DNA): TGTGCCAGCTCTGGGGGAGCGTCCGGGACCCAGTACTTC.

V is TRBV4-2 and J is TRBJ1-1, with TRBD1 matching 7 bases. The CDR3 is made up of 16 amino acids. CDR1 and CDR2 from the germline V gene are LGHNA and YNFKEQ. The junction had 8 bases not matched to a gene; V was cut back by 0 bases and J by 4 bases. The CDR3 reads CASSQELTPGGTEAFF. CDR3 sequence (DNA): TGTGCCAGCAGCCAAGAATTAACCCCAGGGGGCACTGAAGCTTTCTTT.

V is TRBV30 and J is TRBJ2-7, with 16 bases lining up with TRBD2. The ends lost 2 bases at V and 2 bases at J; junction bases unmatched: 6. The CDR3 runs 17 residues. Germline CDR1 is GTSNPN and CDR2 is SVGIG (reference sequence). CDR3 protein: CAWSIGTSGGATYEQYF. The CDR3 nucleotides read TGTGCCTGGAGTATAGGGACTAGCGGGGGGGCGACCTACGAGCAGTACTTC.